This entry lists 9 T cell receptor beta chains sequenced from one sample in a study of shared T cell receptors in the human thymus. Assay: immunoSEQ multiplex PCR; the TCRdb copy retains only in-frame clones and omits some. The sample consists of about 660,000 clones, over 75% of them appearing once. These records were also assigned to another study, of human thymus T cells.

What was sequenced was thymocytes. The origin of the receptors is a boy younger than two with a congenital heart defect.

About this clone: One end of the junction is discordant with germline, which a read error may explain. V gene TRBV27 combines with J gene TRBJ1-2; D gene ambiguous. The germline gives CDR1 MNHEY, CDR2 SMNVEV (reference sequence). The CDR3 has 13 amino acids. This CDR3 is CASRGGENYGYPF. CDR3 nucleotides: TGTGCCAGCAGAGGAGGAGAAAACTATGGCTACCCCTTC.

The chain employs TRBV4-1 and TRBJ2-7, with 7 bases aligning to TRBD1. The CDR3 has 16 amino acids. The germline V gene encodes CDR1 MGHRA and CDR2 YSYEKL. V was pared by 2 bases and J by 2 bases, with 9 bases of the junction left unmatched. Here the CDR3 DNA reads TGCGCCAGCAGCCAACCCGGACAGGAGAAGGCCTACGAGCAGTACTTC. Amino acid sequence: CASSQPGQEKAYEQYF.

CDR3 coding DNA: TGCAGTGCTAGAGATCTAGAGACCCAGTACTTC. Protein: CSARDLETQYF. The chain uses TRBV20-1 and TRBJ2-5, with D unresolved. This CDR3 has 11 residues. The germline CDR1 and CDR2 sequences are DFQATT and SNEGSKA (reference sequence). V lost 0 bases, J lost 4 bases, and 3 bases lay in between.

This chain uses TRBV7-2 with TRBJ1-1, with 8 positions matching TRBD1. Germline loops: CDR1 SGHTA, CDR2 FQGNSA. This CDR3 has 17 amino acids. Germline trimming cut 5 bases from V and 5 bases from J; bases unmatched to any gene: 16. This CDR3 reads CASSAWGAGGFRTEAFF. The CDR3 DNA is TGTGCCAGCAGCGCCTGGGGGGCAGGGGGCTTTCGGACTGAAGCTTTCTTT.

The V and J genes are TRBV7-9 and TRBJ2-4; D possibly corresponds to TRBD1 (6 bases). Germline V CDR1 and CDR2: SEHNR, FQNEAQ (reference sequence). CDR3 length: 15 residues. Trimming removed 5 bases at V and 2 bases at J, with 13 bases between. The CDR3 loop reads CASSLPTGSKNIQYF. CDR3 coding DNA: TGTGCCAGCAGCCTCCCTACAGGGTCCAAAAACATTCAGTACTTC.

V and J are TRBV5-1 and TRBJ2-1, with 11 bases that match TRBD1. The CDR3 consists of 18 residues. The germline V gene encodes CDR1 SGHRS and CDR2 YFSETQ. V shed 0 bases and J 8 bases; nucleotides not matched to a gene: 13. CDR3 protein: CASSLGTGGPAGEDEQFF. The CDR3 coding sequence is TGCGCCAGCAGCTTGGGGACAGGGGGCCCAGCGGGAGAGGATGAGCAGTTCTTC.

The CDR3 sequence: CASSAGPGQGAGNQPQHF. CDR3 bases: TGTGCCAGCAGCGCGGGTCCGGGACAGGGGGCCGGCAATCAGCCCCAGCATTTT. The chain combines TRBV9 with TRBJ1-5; TRBD1 matches 12 bases. CDR3 length equals 18 residues. Germline V gene data show CDR1 as SGDLS and CDR2 as YYNGEE. The junction had 9 bases not matched to a gene; V was cut back by 3 bases and J by 2 bases.

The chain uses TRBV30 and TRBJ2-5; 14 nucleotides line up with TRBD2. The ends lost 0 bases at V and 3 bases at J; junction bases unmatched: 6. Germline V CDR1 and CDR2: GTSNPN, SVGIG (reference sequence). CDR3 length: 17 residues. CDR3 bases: TGTGCCTGGAGTGTACAGGGGACTAGCGGGAGAGAAGAGACCCAGTACTTC. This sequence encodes CAWSVQGTSGREETQYF. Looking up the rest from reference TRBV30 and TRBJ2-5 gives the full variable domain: SQTIHQWPATLVQPVGSPLSLECTVEGTSNPNLYWYRQAAGRGLQLLFYSVGIGQISSEVPQNLSASRPQDRQFILSSKKLLLSDSGFYLCAWSVQGTSGREETQYFGPGTRLLVL.

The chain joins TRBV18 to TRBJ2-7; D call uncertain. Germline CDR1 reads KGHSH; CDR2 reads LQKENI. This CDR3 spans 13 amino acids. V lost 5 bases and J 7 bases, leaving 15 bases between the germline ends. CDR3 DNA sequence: TGTGCCAGCTCATCCACGGAGTCGGTTGAGCAGTACTTC. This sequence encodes CASSSTESVEQYF.